Here is one T cell receptor (beta chain) with its context. The antigen remains undetermined. V was pared by 2 bases and J by 5 bases, with 4 bases of the junction left unmatched. The CDR3 contains 15 residues. Germline CDR1 is ENHRY and CDR2 is SYGVKD. The table came from immunoSEQ multiplex PCR; TCRdb's copy has only in-frame clones and leaves some out. Of 6,000 to 8,500 clones in the sample, around 85% were seen once. Patients had resection in Japan or China between about 2014 and 2018. This sample is drawn from a study of immune evolution from preneoplasia to lung adenocarcinoma. Overall study results and limits: Clonality was highest in normal lung, lower in later-stage lesions apparently.

The sequence was collected from an older person with lung adenocarcinoma. The chain uses TRBV10-3 and TRBJ1-1; 11 bases map to TRBD1. Sequenced: FFPE minimally invasive lung adenocarcinoma tissue. The CDR3, as DNA: TGTGCCATCAGTGAGGGGGGGACAGGGGGAACTGAAGCTTTCTTT. As protein: CAISEGGTGGTEAFF.